These 13 T cell receptor beta chains were all obtained from the same sample, sequenced in a study of long-term antiretroviral therapy in people with HIV. The immunoSEQ assay was v3.0, run at survey level. The method was immunoSEQ multiplex PCR; TCRdb's version includes in-frame clones alone and lacks a portion of them. Of roughly 25,000 clones in the sample, 85% to 95% were seen once. The sequencing here drew on unsorted PBMCs, taken 7.6 years after starting antiretroviral therapy. The receptors derive from a woman between 35 and 50 years old with HIV.

The J gene is TRBJ2-3, the V gene TRBV2; D possibly corresponds to TRBD2 (5 bases). CDR1 and CDR2 from the germline V gene are SNHLY and FYNNEI. V gave up 4 bases and J gave up 0 bases, with 11 bases separating them. This CDR3 region has 15 residues. CDR3 amino acids: CASSVSGTSTDTQYF. The CDR3 nucleotides read TGTGCCAGCAGTGTAAGCGGAACAAGCACAGATACGCAGTATTTT. Full variable domain (remainder filled in from reference TRBV2 and TRBJ2-3): EPEVTQTPSHQVTQMGQEVILRCVPISNHLYFYWYRQILGQKVEFLVSFYNNEISEKSEIFDDQFSVERPDGSNFTLKIRSTKLEDSAMYFCASSVSGTSTDTQYFGPGTRLTVL.

The chain uses TRBV19 and TRBJ1-1; weak D call: TRBD1 (6 bases). This CDR3 region has 13 residues. The V and J ends lost 3 bases and 3 bases respectively, with 8 bases between them. Germline lookup yields CDR1 LNHDA and CDR2 SQIVND (reference sequence). CDR3: CASSIPGDTEAFF. CDR3 sequence (DNA): TGTGCCAGTAGTATTCCAGGGGACACTGAAGCTTTCTTT.

Only one count was recorded for this clone. This rearrangement joins TRBV7-9 to TRBJ1-1; TRBD1 might be the D (5 bases). Germline V CDR1 and CDR2: SEHNR, FQNEAQ (reference sequence). V was pared by 5 bases and J by 1 base, with 14 bases between. The CDR3 consists of 15 residues. CDR3 residues: CASSRDGISNTEAFF. CDR3 bases: TGTGCCAGCAGCCGGGACGGAATCTCGAACACTGAAGCTTTCTTT.

Only one count was recorded for this clone. V is TRBV7-8 and J is TRBJ2-1; D not resolved. CDR3 length equals 13 residues. Germline V gene lookup returns CDR1 SGHVS and CDR2 FQNEAQ. Trimming left V 5 bases short and J 3 bases short, with 8 bases between. The CDR3: CASSPPDYNEQFF. The CDR3 DNA is TGTGCCAGCAGCCCGCCAGACTACAATGAGCAGTTCTTC.

This chain links TRBV6-5 with TRBJ2-2, with TRBD1 matching 7 bases. The J segment lost 3 bases and the V segment lost 5 bases, leaving 3 bases of the junction unmatched. The CDR3 length is 14 residues. Germline CDR1 reads MNHEY; CDR2 reads SVGAGI. CDR3 protein: CASSPGQHTGELFF. The CDR3 DNA reads TGTGCCAGCAGTCCGGGACAGCACACCGGGGAGCTGTTTTTT.

This clone has more than one count but fewer than ten. The rearrangement links TRBV4-3 to TRBJ2-7; D unclear. Germline CDR1 LGHNA, CDR2 YSLEER. Trimming left V 1 base short and J 5 bases short, with 18 bases between. The CDR3 totals 16 residues. The chain's CDR3 is CASSQAWPSRLDEQYF. CDR3 nucleotide sequence: TGCGCCAGCAGCCAAGCTTGGCCTTCCCGGCTCGACGAGCAGTACTTC.

The chain joins TRBV10-3 to TRBJ1-5; D is possibly TRBD1 (6 bases). V dropped 6 bases and J dropped 0 bases, with 12 bases sitting between them. Germline V lookup: CDR1 ENHRY, CDR2 SYGVKD. This CDR3 is built from 15 residues. The CDR3 nucleotides are TGTGCCATCAGCGGAGGGGGGTTTAGCAATCAGCCCCAGCATTTT. Translation gives CAISGGGFSNQPQHF.

This chain joins TRBV6-6 and TRBJ1-5; 10 bases align to TRBD1. Germline CDR1 and CDR2: MNHNY and SVGAGI (reference sequence). This CDR3 is 15 amino acids long. Trimming took 5 bases from V and 2 from J; bases not matched to a gene: 3. The CDR3: CASSRQGAGNQPQHF. The CDR3 nucleotides read TGTGCCAGCAGTCGACAGGGGGCGGGCAATCAGCCCCAGCATTTT.

CDR3 nucleotides: TGTGCCAGCAGCCCCGGGACAGGGGCCAATTCACCCCTCCACTTT. As protein: CASSPGTGANSPLHF. This chain joins TRBV7-2 and TRBJ1-6; 10 bases line up with TRBD1. Germline CDR1 SGHTA, CDR2 FQGNSA. The CDR3 has 15 residues. V lost 5 bases to trimming and J lost 7 bases; unmatched junction nucleotides: 5.

This clone was seen once. The chain carries TRBV7-2 and TRBJ2-7, with 12 bases fitting TRBD1. V trimming: 5 bases; J trimming: 6 bases; junction bases outside the gene matches: 5. Germline-derived CDR1 and CDR2 are SGHTA and FQGNSA. There are 14 residues in the CDR3. CDR3: CASSPGTGGIEQYF. The CDR3 DNA is TGTGCCAGCAGCCCCGGGACAGGGGGCATCGAGCAGTACTTC. Combining the CDR3 with reference TRBV7-2 and TRBJ2-7 gives the whole variable domain GAGVSQSPSNKVTEKGKDVELRCDPISGHTALYWYRQSLGQGLEFLIYFQGNSAPDKSGLPSDRFSAERTGGSVSTLTIQRTQQEDSAVYLCASSPGTGGIEQYFGPGTRLTVT.

The chain uses TRBV6-5 and TRBJ2-5; 9 nucleotides align to TRBD1. V lost 6 bases and J lost 5; bases outside the gene matches: 7. Germline loops: CDR1 MNHEY, CDR2 SVGAGI. There are 14 residues in the CDR3. CDR3 protein: CASSRTGVVETQYF. CDR3 nucleotides: TGTGCCAGCAGCAGGACAGGGGTCGTTGAGACCCAGTACTTC.

The V and J genes are TRBV7-2 and TRBJ2-5; a weak D match, TRBD1 (6 bases). V shed 0 bases and J shed 7 bases, with 15 bases lying between them. Germline assignment: CDR1 SGHTA and CDR2 FQGNSA. The CDR3 is 15 residues long. CDR3 sequence: CASSLAAGAGRTQYF. CDR3 bases: TGTGCCAGCAGCTTAGCGGCAGGGGCTGGTAGGACCCAGTACTTC. The full variable domain, in which reference TRBV7-2 and TRBJ2-5 provide the parts outside the CDR3, is GAGVSQSPSNKVTEKGKDVELRCDPISGHTALYWYRQSLGQGLEFLIYFQGNSAPDKSGLPSDRFSAERTGGSVSTLTIQRTQQEDSAVYLCASSLAAGAGRTQYFGPGTRLLVL.

This chain joins TRBV30 and TRBJ1-5; D gene ambiguous. Germline V gives CDR1 GTSNPN, CDR2 SVGIG (reference sequence). V lost 0 bases and J lost 3, with 9 bases in between. CDR3 length equals 14 residues. This chain's CDR3 is CAWSVGQLNQPQHF. The CDR3 DNA is TGTGCCTGGAGTGTTGGTCAGCTCAATCAGCCCCAGCATTTT.